The clone carrying this T cell receptor (beta chain) was counted a few times. The TCR library protocol was used to attach unique molecular identifiers. These identifiers were attached to individual cDNA molecules. MiXCR, run by TCRdb on the 5' RACE reads, gives a single entry per CDR3 protein. The table shows 40,000 to 45,000 distinct CDR3 sequences, with roughly 5% occurring only once. The sample comes from a study of early T cells in non-severe SARS-CoV-2 infection. The CDR3 consists of 15 residues. V was shortened by 3 bases and J by 5 bases, with 14 bases between the two germline ends. Germline CDR1 is KGHSH and CDR2 is LQKENI.

The V call is TRBV18, the J call TRBJ2-1, with D possibly called TRBD1 or TRBD2 (6 bases each). This sequence originates from an adult who was a healthcare worker with PCR-confirmed SARS-CoV-2 infection or an uninfected control (not recorded which). What was sequenced was whole blood. CDR3 DNA sequence: TGTGCCAGCTCACCCATAGAGGGGGGACACAATGAGCAGTTCTTC. Translated: CASSPIEGGHNEQFF.